The 4 T cell receptor beta chains below were found in one sample sequenced in a study of tumor-infiltrating lymphocytes in glioblastoma multiforme. Multiple V-beta primers and a C-beta primer amplified TCRB from RNA. Using its own MiXCR run on the multiplex PCR reads, TCRdb lists one record per CDR3 protein. The sample consists of 12,000 to 15,000 distinct CDR3 sequences, around 70% of them appearing once. Sequenced input: brain tumor tissue. These receptors all come from a male donor with glioblastoma.

This clonotype was detected a few times. V is TRBV11-2 and J is TRBJ2-3; 9 nucleotides line up with TRBD1. Germline CDR1 is SGHAT and CDR2 is FQNNGV. J gave up 4 bases and V 3 bases, and 2 bases lay outside the gene matches. CDR3 size: 14 residues. Here the CDR3 reads CASSFTGGADTQYF. As DNA, the CDR3 is TGTGCCAGCAGCTTTACAGGGGGCGCAGATACGCAGTATTTT.

This clonotype has a count of ten or more. The rearrangement links TRBV5-1 to TRBJ2-1; 8 nucleotides line up with TRBD2. Germline CDR1 and CDR2: SGHRS and YFSETQ. CDR3 length equals 15 residues. V lost 0 bases, J lost 5 bases, and 4 bases stayed unmatched. CDR3 protein: CASSLATGGDNEQFF. The CDR3 bases are TGCGCCAGCAGCTTGGCGACGGGAGGGGACAATGAGCAGTTCTTC.

This clonotype was counted a few times. The chain has TRBV11-2 and TRBJ2-1; 8 bases fit TRBD2. Germline trimming cut 3 bases from V and 6 bases from J; bases unmatched to any gene: 7. The germline V gene encodes CDR1 SGHAT and CDR2 FQNNGV. This CDR3 has 15 amino acids. CDR3 sequence (DNA): TGTGCCAGCAGCTTCCAATCCGGGACTAGCAATGAGCAGTTCTTC. Translation: CASSFQSGTSNEQFF.

The chain carries TRBV20-1 and TRBJ2-7, with 8 bases aligning to TRBD1. The CDR3 is 12 residues long. Trimming removed 5 bases from V and 6 bases from J; junction bases left unmatched: 6. Germline CDR1 reads DFQATT; CDR2 reads SNEGSKA (reference sequence). CDR3 nucleotide sequence: TGCAGTGCTCCCACAGGGGGGCGCGAGCAGTACTTC. This translates into CSAPTGGREQYF.